One sample yielded the 30 T cell receptor beta chains listed below, sequenced in a study of cytomegalovirus exposure and HLA in healthy donors. Use of 60 Vbeta and 13 Jbeta primers characterized the PCR. Using immunoSEQ multiplex PCR, the repertoire was profiled, and TCRdb retains in-frame clones only, with some absent. The data show 70,000 or so clones, roughly 90% seen once. The source material was PBMCs. All receptors come from a woman aged 25 to 39 in good health and CMV-seronegative.

This clone has more than one count but fewer than ten. Mismatch with germline at one junction end may stem from a read error. This chain links TRBV7-9 with TRBJ2-7; D gene uncertain. Germline lookup yields CDR1 SEHNR and CDR2 FQNEAQ (reference sequence). The CDR3 runs to 12 residues. The CDR3 loop reads CSSSLGPTEQYF. CDR3 DNA sequence: TGTTCCAGCAGCTTAGGCCCGACAGAGCAGTACTTC.

The chain employs TRBV18 and TRBJ2-3; D might be TRBD2 (6 bases). The CDR3 is 14 amino acids. CDR1 is KGHSH, CDR2 LQKENI, per germline. The V end was cut by 4 bases, the J end by 4 bases, with 12 bases between. CDR3 nucleotide sequence: TGTGCCAGCTCACAAGCGGAGGGTCCAGATACGCAGTATTTT. This gives the protein CASSQAEGPDTQYF.

This rearrangement joins TRBV27 to TRBJ2-5; tentatively, D is TRBD1 (6 bases). In germline, CDR1 is MNHEY, CDR2 SMNVEV (reference sequence). This CDR3 comprises 14 residues. V shed 8 bases and J shed 5 bases, with 18 bases lying between them. CDR3 bases: TGTGCCAGCGCTTTGTGGGGGCAGGACGAGACCCAGTACTTC. Translating gives CASALWGQDETQYF.

The chain couples TRBV28 to TRBJ2-1; tentatively, D is TRBD2 (6 bases). CDR1 is MDHEN, CDR2 SYDVKM, per germline. Between the trimmed V and J ends, which lost 3 bases and 0 bases, there was a span of 12 bases. This CDR3 comprises 16 residues. The CDR3 protein is CASSLGAGLSYNEQFF. The CDR3 DNA sequence: TGTGCCAGCAGTTTGGGTGCGGGACTCTCCTACAATGAGCAGTTCTTC. The whole variable domain, remainder taken from reference TRBV28 and TRBJ2-1, is DVKVTQSSRYLVKRTGEKVFLECVQDMDHENMFWYRQDPGLGLRLIYFSYDVKMKEKGDIPEGYSVSREKKERFSLILESASTNQTSMYLCASSLGAGLSYNEQFFGPGTRLTVL.

The chain links TRBV19 to TRBJ2-1, with TRBD1 matching over 9 bases. Trimming at V came to 3 bases and at J to 2 bases, leaving 2 bases not matched to a gene. The CDR3 extends over 15 amino acids. CDR1 LNHDA and CDR2 SQIVND come from the germline V gene (reference sequence). The CDR3: CASSIGTGPYNEQFF. Here the CDR3 DNA reads TGTGCCAGTAGTATTGGGACAGGGCCCTACAATGAGCAGTTCTTC.

The CDR3 sequence: CASSLSGTEAFF. CDR3 DNA sequence: TGTGCCAGCAGTCTTTCAGGGACTGAAGCTTTCTTT. This chain joins TRBV5-4 and TRBJ1-1; TRBD1 might be the D (5 bases). Trimming stripped 5 bases from V and 5 bases from J, with 10 bases between. Per germline, CDR1 SGHNT and CDR2 YYREEE (reference sequence). The CDR3 loop spans 12 amino acids.

Note on this clone: Mismatch with germline at one junction end may stem from a read error. The chain employs TRBV7-7 and TRBJ2-1; possibly TRBD1 for D (7 bases). CDR1 SSHAT and CDR2 FNYEAQ come from the germline V gene (reference sequence). This CDR3 contains 15 residues. CDR3 protein: CASSKAGGSYNEQFF. The CDR3 nucleotides are TGTGCTAGCAGCAAGGCAGGGGGGTCCTACAATGAGCAGTTCTTC.

This clone was counted a single time. The V call is TRBV10-3, the J call TRBJ2-7, with 7 positions matching TRBD1. Germline V gene data show CDR1 as ENHRY and CDR2 as SYGVKD. Trimming removed 5 bases from V and 2 bases from J; junction bases left unmatched: 6. This CDR3 comprises 14 residues. The CDR3 spells CAISNRGEAYEQYF. DNA for the CDR3: TGTGCCATCAGTAACAGGGGAGAGGCCTACGAGCAGTACTTC.

The chain couples TRBV7-6 to TRBJ2-3, with D maybe TRBD1 (5 bases). This CDR3 is built from 14 residues. V was shortened by 4 bases and J by 2 bases, with 10 bases between the two germline ends. Germline V gene sequence: CDR1 SGHVS, CDR2 FNYEAQ. CDR3 region: CASSSQGSTDTQYF. CDR3 nucleotides: TGTGCCAGCAGCTCTCAGGGTTCCACAGATACGCAGTATTTT. The whole variable domain, filled in from reference TRBV7-6 and TRBJ2-3, reads GAGVSQSPRYKVTKRGQDVALRCDPISGHVSLYWYRQALGQGPEFLTYFNYEAQQDKSGLPNDRFSAERPEGSISTLTIQRTEQRDSAMYRCASSSQGSTDTQYFGPGTRLTVL.

This chain links TRBV11-3 with TRBJ2-1; D is perhaps TRBD2 (5 bases). V shed 1 base and J shed 8 bases, with 12 bases lying between them. CDR1 is SGHNT and CDR2 is YENEEA in the germline V gene. This CDR3 has 14 residues. The CDR3 region has the DNA TGTGCCAGCAGCTTAGGATGGGCGCGGGATGAGCAGTTCTTC. The encoded protein is CASSLGWARDEQFF.

In its sample, this clone was seen once. V gene TRBV2 combines with J gene TRBJ2-5, with 8 positions matching TRBD2. Per the germline V gene, CDR1 is SNHLY and CDR2 is FYNNEI. V was clipped by 6 bases and J by 5 bases; unmatched bases: 14. This CDR3 spans 16 amino acids. In nucleotides, the CDR3 is TGTGCCAGCAGATTCGGACTAGCCGCGAGGGATGAGACCCAGTACTTC. This gives the protein CASRFGLAARDETQYF.

The chain has TRBV9 and TRBJ2-1, with D possibly being TRBD2 (7 bases). CDR1 is SGDLS, CDR2 YYNGEE, per germline. The CDR3 loop spans 16 amino acids. V was shortened by 0 bases and J by 3 bases, with 13 bases between the two germline ends. The CDR3 spells CASSVGGGGDYNEQFF. CDR3 sequence (DNA): TGTGCCAGCAGCGTAGGAGGGGGAGGGGACTACAATGAGCAGTTCTTC. The full variable domain, in which reference TRBV9 and TRBJ2-1 provide the parts outside the CDR3, is DSGVTQTPKHLITATGQRVTLRCSPRSGDLSVYWYQQSLDQGLQFLIQYYNGEERAKGNILERFSAQQFPDLHSELNLSSLELGDSALYFCASSVGGGGDYNEQFFGPGTRLTVL.

This chain connects TRBV5-1 to TRBJ2-1; 7 bases are a match to TRBD2. Germline assignment: CDR1 SGHRS and CDR2 YFSETQ. V lost 2 bases, J lost 2 bases, and 4 bases stayed unmatched. The CDR3 is 15 amino acids. In nucleotides, the CDR3 is TGCGCCAGCAGCTTATCGACTAGCACCTACAATGAGCAGTTCTTC. Translation: CASSLSTSTYNEQFF. The full variable domain, in which reference TRBV5-1 and TRBJ2-1 provide the parts outside the CDR3, is KAGVTQTPRYLIKTRGQQVTLSCSPISGHRSVSWYQQTPGQGLQFLFEYFSETQRNKGNFPGRFSGRQFSNSRSEMNVSTLELGDSALYLCASSLSTSTYNEQFFGPGTRLTVL.

This chain uses TRBV27 with TRBJ2-3; TRBD2 matches 10 bases. Losses at the gene ends were 2 bases for V and 5 bases for J; bases not matched to a gene: 1. The CDR3 spans 14 residues. The germline V gene encodes CDR1 MNHEY and CDR2 SMNVEV (reference sequence). The CDR3 DNA is TGTGCCAGCAGTTTACTAGCGGGGGTAGATACGCAGTATTTT. This gives the protein CASSLLAGVDTQYF.

The rearrangement links TRBV6-5 to TRBJ2-1, with TRBD1 matching 7 bases. Germline CDR1 and CDR2: MNHEY and SVGAGI. This CDR3 is built from 14 residues. V gave up 4 bases and J gave up 9 bases; unmatched junction bases: 9. The CDR3 DNA reads as TGTGCCAGCAGTTTTACAGGGGCGAGAGGTGAGCAGTTCTTC. Its protein product is CASSFTGARGEQFF.

The chain has TRBV5-5 and TRBJ2-3; the D gene is possibly TRBD2 (5 bases). V was cut by 7 bases and J by 6 bases, with 21 bases left in between. This CDR3 has 15 residues. Germline V gene lookup returns CDR1 SGHKS and CDR2 YYEKEE (reference sequence). In DNA, the CDR3 is TGTGCCAGCCGACTAACCCCCCAGAGCCCGGATACGCAGTATTTT. It specifies CASRLTPQSPDTQYF.

This clone occurred once. The rearrangement links TRBV28 to TRBJ2-3, with 12 bases lining up with TRBD2. This CDR3 comprises 15 residues. Germline CDR1 MDHEN, CDR2 SYDVKM. V dropped 6 bases and J dropped 5; count of bases not matched to a gene: 6. The CDR3 loop is CASRKLAGGGDTQYF. CDR3 sequence (DNA): TGTGCCAGCAGGAAACTAGCGGGAGGTGGAGATACGCAGTATTTT. Drawing the rest from reference TRBV28 and TRBJ2-3, the complete variable domain is DVKVTQSSRYLVKRTGEKVFLECVQDMDHENMFWYRQDPGLGLRLIYFSYDVKMKEKGDIPEGYSVSREKKERFSLILESASTNQTSMYLCASRKLAGGGDTQYFGPGTRLTVL.

The CDR3 DNA sequence: TGTGCCAGCAGCCAAGGGCCAGTGGAAAAACTGTTTTTT. Translated: CASSQGPVEKLFF. The rearrangement joins TRBV14 to TRBJ1-4, with D unresolved. Germline V gene sequence: CDR1 SGHDN, CDR2 FVKESK. Trimming pared 1 base from V and 8 bases from J, leaving 8 bases between. CDR3 length: 13 amino acids.

The chain joins TRBV28 to TRBJ2-7; unclear D gene. Between the trimmed V and J ends, which lost 6 bases and 2 bases, there was a span of 20 bases. This CDR3 is 16 amino acids long. Germline V gene lookup returns CDR1 MDHEN and CDR2 SYDVKM. DNA for the CDR3: TGTGCCAGCAGAACCCCTAGATTAGCAGTTACCTACGAGCAGTACTTC. Residues: CASRTPRLAVTYEQYF.

This chain connects TRBV15 to TRBJ2-7; 9 bases agree with TRBD1. CDR1 LNHNV and CDR2 YYDKDF come from the germline V gene (reference sequence). V dropped 3 bases and J dropped 6; count of bases not matched to a gene: 6. CDR3 length: 14 residues. In nucleotides, the CDR3 is TGTGCCACCAGCAGTAACACAGGGGGCGCCGAGCAGTACTTC. It yields the protein CATSSNTGGAEQYF.

The genes are TRBV5-1 and TRBJ2-1; D perhaps matches TRBD2 (7 bases). The CDR3 loop spans 13 amino acids. Germline V gives CDR1 SGHRS, CDR2 YFSETQ. V lost 8 bases, J lost 3 bases, and 12 bases lay in between. In nucleotides, the CDR3 is TGCGCCAGTTCGGGGGGCGACTACAATGAGCAGTTCTTC. Amino acids: CASSGGDYNEQFF.

The genes are TRBV25-1 and TRBJ2-3; D perhaps matches TRBD2 (5 bases). The V end was cut by 5 bases, the J end by 0 bases, with 12 bases between. Germline CDR1 MGHDK, CDR2 SYGVNS. There are 15 residues in the CDR3. The CDR3, as DNA: TGTGCCAGCAGTATAACGGGGTCTAGCACAGATACGCAGTATTTT. Protein: CASSITGSSTDTQYF.

This clone was detected only once. This chain connects TRBV29-1 to TRBJ1-1; no clear D. The V gene's germline CDR1 is SQVTM and CDR2 ANQGSEA. V was pared by 3 bases and J by 4 bases, with 9 bases between. The CDR3 has 12 residues. CDR3 nucleotide sequence: TGCAGCGTTGAGGAGGGAGGCACTGAAGCTTTCTTT. It encodes CSVEEGGTEAFF. Drawing the rest from reference TRBV29-1 and TRBJ1-1, the complete variable domain is SAVISQKPSRDICQRGTSLTIQCQVDSQVTMMFWYRQQPGQSLTLIATANQGSEATYESGFVIDKFPISRPNLTFSTLTVSNMSPEDSSIYLCSVEEGGTEAFFGQGTRLTVV.

V is TRBV6-4 and J is TRBJ1-1; no clear D. Germline V CDR1 and CDR2: MRHNA, SNTAGT. This CDR3 has 13 residues. V shed 5 bases and J shed 8 bases, with 15 bases lying between them. The CDR3 DNA follows: TGTGCCAGCAGTATCGACTTGGGTGACGAAGCTTTCTTT. It yields the protein CASSIDLGDEAFF.

The CDR3 is CASSTRQGTEAFF. The CDR3 coding sequence is TGTGCCAGCAGCACCCGACAGGGTACTGAAGCTTTCTTT. The J gene is TRBJ1-1, the V gene TRBV7-3, with TRBD1 matching 7 bases. Germline V gene sequence: CDR1 SGHTA, CDR2 FQGTGA. The junction had 5 bases not matched to a gene; V was cut back by 5 bases and J by 5 bases. The CDR3 loop spans 13 amino acids. Based on the CDR3 plus reference TRBV7-3 and TRBJ1-1, the full variable domain is GAGVSQTPSNKVTEKGKYVELRCDPISGHTALYWYRQSLGQGPEFLIYFQGTGAADDSGLPNDRFFAVRPEGSVSTLKIQRTERGDSAVYLCASSTRQGTEAFFGQGTRLTVV.

The V gene is TRBV5-1, the J gene TRBJ2-7; 9 bases fit TRBD2. This CDR3 contains 14 residues. Unmatched junction bases numbered 8, after V lost 4 bases and J lost 6 bases. Germline assignment: CDR1 SGHRS and CDR2 YFSETQ. The CDR3 loop reads CASSITGTSTEQYF. In DNA, the CDR3 is TGCGCCAGCAGCATAACCGGGACTAGCACCGAGCAGTACTTC.

The chain carries TRBV4-1 and TRBJ2-5; D possibly corresponds to TRBD1 (6 bases). The last part of the DNA fits TRBJ2-7 better; the J call may be wrong. Germline lookup yields CDR1 MGHRA and CDR2 YSYEKL. The CDR3 extends over 15 amino acids. Written as DNA, the CDR3 is TGCGCCAGCAGCCAAGGGGGGACATCCGACGGCGAGCAGTACTTC. Protein product: CASSQGGTSDGEQYF.

V is TRBV5-5 and J is TRBJ2-7, with 7 nucleotides matching TRBD2. This CDR3 has 15 amino acids. Trimming took 4 bases from V and 0 from J; bases not matched to a gene: 7. Germline loops: CDR1 SGHKS, CDR2 YYEKEE (reference sequence). The chain's CDR3 is CASSPREGSSYEQYF. Here the CDR3 DNA reads TGTGCCAGCAGCCCGAGGGAGGGGAGCTCCTACGAGCAGTACTTC.

The rearrangement uses TRBV4-1 and TRBJ2-5; 7 bases line up with TRBD2. The V gene's germline CDR1 is MGHRA and CDR2 YSYEKL. V shed 3 bases, J shed 5 bases, and the junction held 9 bases outside the gene matches. There are 15 residues in the CDR3. CDR3 region: CASSQLGRETETQYF. The CDR3 DNA reads as TGCGCCAGCAGCCAGTTGGGGCGGGAGACGGAGACCCAGTACTTC.

V and J are TRBV7-9 and TRBJ1-3; no clear D. V was cut by 6 bases and J by 0 bases, with 6 bases left in between. The CDR3 sequence is 13 residues long. The germline V gene has CDR1 SEHNR and CDR2 FQNEAQ (reference sequence). The CDR3 loop is CASRQASGNTIYF. CDR3 DNA: TGTGCCAGCAGGCAGGCCTCTGGAAACACCATATATTTT.